These T cell receptor beta chains were read from a single sample in a study of CD8 T cells in ankylosing spondylitis. TCRdb independently ran MiXCR on the 5' RACE reads; one entry per CDR3 protein. This table has approximately 260,000 distinct CDR3 sequences, 8.6% appearing once. The material sequenced was blood, either unsorted or a sorted T cell fraction (not recorded which). These receptors all stem from a male donor with ankylosing spondylitis or in good health (not recorded which). CDR3s include the opening cysteine and the closing phenylalanine or tryptophan. The D gene is left open where the match is weak. Rows give clone size only sometimes, using once, few, many, or a class for an expanded clone.

clone size: -
D gene: TRBD2
V gene: TRBV20-1
J gene: TRBJ2-5
CDR3 DNA: TGCAGTGCTAGAGATCTCTTGAGCGGGGGCCGACCTGTGACCCAGTACTTC
CDR3 protein: CSARDLLSGGRPVTQYF

clone size: few
D gene: TRBD2
V gene: TRBV7-3
J gene: TRBJ2-3
CDR3 DNA: TGTGCCAGCAGCCTACTAGCGGGGGGGACCACAGATACGCAGTATTTT
CDR3 protein: CASSLLAGGTTDTQYF

clone size: once
D gene: -
V gene: TRBV7-9
J gene: TRBJ2-5
CDR3 DNA: TGTGCCAGCAGCTTAGACCGGGCCCAAGAGACCCAGTACTTC
CDR3 protein: CASSLDRAQETQYF

clone size: many
D gene: -
V gene: TRBV12-3/TRBV12-4
J gene: TRBJ1-2
CDR3 DNA: TGTGCCAGCAGTTTCGACACCTCCTATGGCTACACCTTC
CDR3 protein: CASSFDTSYGYTF

clone size: many
D gene: -
V gene: TRBV9
J gene: TRBJ2-5
CDR3 DNA: TGTGCCAGCAGCTATCTAGACGCCGCCGAGACCCAGTACTTC
CDR3 protein: CASSYLDAAETQYF

clone size: many
D gene: -
V gene: TRBV7-6
J gene: TRBJ2-1
CDR3 DNA: TGTGCCAGCAGCTTAGGTTTGGACAGCGACGCCTACAATGAGCAGTTCTTC
CDR3 protein: CASSLGLDSDAYNEQFF

clone size: many
D gene: TRBD2
V gene: TRBV20-1
J gene: TRBJ2-5
CDR3 DNA: TGCAGTGCCCCTAGGACTAGCCAAGAGACCCAGTACTTC
CDR3 protein: CSAPRTSQETQYF

clone size: many
D gene: -
V gene: TRBV9
J gene: TRBJ2-7
CDR3 DNA: TGTGCCAGCAGCGTATCAGGGTCAGGGGTGAGCGAGCAGTACTTC
CDR3 protein: CASSVSGSGVSEQYF

clone size: -
D gene: TRBD2
V gene: TRBV10-3
J gene: TRBJ2-7
CDR3 DNA: TGTGCCATCAGTGGGGGACTAGCGGGAGACGGCGAGCAGTACTTC
CDR3 protein: CAISGGLAGDGEQYF

clone size: few
D gene: -
V gene: TRBV12-3/TRBV12-4
J gene: TRBJ1-6
CDR3 DNA: TGTGCCAGCAGTTTATGGGTGAGGGGGACCCCTCCCCTCCACTTT
CDR3 protein: CASSLWVRGTPPLHF

clone size: many
D gene: TRBD1
V gene: TRBV6-5
J gene: TRBJ1-3
CDR3 DNA: TGTGCCAGCAGTAACAGACAGGGGTCTGGAAACACCATATATTTT
CDR3 protein: CASSNRQGSGNTIYF

clone size: many
D gene: TRBD1
V gene: TRBV7-9
J gene: TRBJ1-3
CDR3 DNA: TGTGCCAGCAGCTCAGTTACAGGGGCTGGAAACACCATATATTTT
CDR3 protein: CASSSVTGAGNTIYF

clone size: -
D gene: -
V gene: TRBV7-2
J gene: TRBJ2-7
CDR3 DNA: TGTGCCAGCAGCCCATCGACTTCTTGGGGGCCCAGCGAGCAGTACTTC
CDR3 protein: CASSPSTSWGPSEQYF

clone size: many
D gene: TRBD1
V gene: TRBV20-1
J gene: TRBJ1-5
CDR3 DNA: TGCAGTGCCCAGAGAGGACAGGCCAATCAGCCCCAGCATTTT
CDR3 protein: CSAQRGQANQPQHF

clone size: -
D gene: -
V gene: TRBV11-1
J gene: TRBJ2-5
CDR3 DNA: TGTGCCAGCAGCCACTCCCAGGGTTGGGAGACCCAGTACTTC
CDR3 protein: CASSHSQGWETQYF

clone size: -
D gene: -
V gene: TRBV11-2
J gene: TRBJ2-3
CDR3 DNA: TGTGCCAGCAGCTTACGGTATACGTATGACACAGATACGCAGTATTTT
CDR3 protein: CASSLRYTYDTDTQYF

clone size: -
D gene: TRBD2
V gene: TRBV20-1
J gene: TRBJ2-5
CDR3 DNA: TGCAGTGCTCCTGTGCGGGAGGCCGGTGCCCAGTACTTC
CDR3 protein: CSAPVREAGAQYF

clone size: many
D gene: TRBD2
V gene: TRBV12-3/TRBV12-4
J gene: TRBJ2-7
CDR3 DNA: TGTGCCAGCAGCCCCCGTTTAGCGGGAGGGGGCGAGCAGTACTTC
CDR3 protein: CASSPRLAGGGEQYF

clone size: -
D gene: TRBD1
V gene: TRBV2
J gene: TRBJ2-1
CDR3 DNA: TGTGCCAGCAGGTACGACAGGGGCGATGAGCAGTTCTTC
CDR3 protein: CASRYDRGDEQFF

clone size: few
D gene: TRBD2
V gene: TRBV4-1
J gene: TRBJ2-3
CDR3 DNA: TGCGCCAGCAGCCAAACGAAACTAGCGGGGGGTACAGATACGCAGTATTTT
CDR3 protein: CASSQTKLAGGTDTQYF

clone size: many
D gene: -
V gene: TRBV29-1
J gene: TRBJ1-2
CDR3 DNA: TGCAGCTTTTGGGGGGGGGCCGCGACCTATGGCTACACCTTC
CDR3 protein: CSFWGGAATYGYTF

clone size: few
D gene: TRBD1
V gene: TRBV25-1
J gene: TRBJ1-5
CDR3 DNA: TGTGCCAGCAGGCAGGGGGGAATCAATCAGCCCCAGCATTTT
CDR3 protein: CASRQGGINQPQHF

clone size: many
D gene: TRBD1
V gene: TRBV7-2
J gene: TRBJ2-3
CDR3 DNA: TGTGCCAGCAGCTGGGTGACACAGGGGGCATGGGATACGCAGTATTTT
CDR3 protein: CASSWVTQGAWDTQYF

clone size: few
D gene: -
V gene: TRBV7-8
J gene: TRBJ2-6
CDR3 DNA: TGTGCCAGGGCCGAACCTGGGGCCAACGTCCTGACTTTC
CDR3 protein: CARAEPGANVLTF

clone size: many
D gene: -
V gene: TRBV7-9
J gene: TRBJ2-2
CDR3 DNA: TGTGCCAGCTTTGGGGTCCGAACCGGGGAGCTGTTTTTT
CDR3 protein: CASFGVRTGELFF

clone size: few
D gene: -
V gene: TRBV20-1
J gene: TRBJ1-5
CDR3 DNA: TGCAGTGCTACCAACAGGGCGGAGGGCAATCAGCCCCAGCATTTT
CDR3 protein: CSATNRAEGNQPQHF

clone size: -
D gene: -
V gene: TRBV18
J gene: TRBJ1-1
CDR3 DNA: TGTGCCAGCTCACCGAGACGGGCGAACACTGAAGCTTTCTTT
CDR3 protein: CASSPRRANTEAFF

clone size: many
D gene: -
V gene: TRBV15
J gene: TRBJ2-7
CDR3 DNA: TGTGCCACCAGCAGATTTTTAAGGGGTAAAGACGAGCAGTACTTC
CDR3 protein: CATSRFLRGKDEQYF

clone size: many
D gene: -
V gene: TRBV4-3
J gene: TRBJ2-1
CDR3 DNA: TGCGCCAGCAGCCAACGGGGCATCAGCAATGAGCAGTTCTTC
CDR3 protein: CASSQRGISNEQFF

clone size: few
D gene: TRBD2
V gene: TRBV15
J gene: TRBJ2-3
CDR3 DNA: TGTGCCACCAGCAGAGGGATAGGCAGCGGGAGAGGAGATACGCAGTATTTT
CDR3 protein: CATSRGIGSGRGDTQYF

clone size: many
D gene: -
V gene: TRBV7-2
J gene: TRBJ2-4
CDR3 DNA: TGTGCCAGCAGCTTATTTCCGGGAGCGGAGCAAAACATTCAGTACTTC
CDR3 protein: CASSLFPGAEQNIQYF

clone size: many
D gene: -
V gene: TRBV12-3/TRBV12-4
J gene: TRBJ2-6
CDR3 DNA: TGTGCCAGCAGTTCTTGGGGGGCTGGGGCCAACGTCCTGACTTTC
CDR3 protein: CASSSWGAGANVLTF

clone size: many
D gene: TRBD2
V gene: TRBV20-1
J gene: TRBJ2-7
CDR3 DNA: TGCAGTGCCACAACTAGCGGGTCTTCCTACGAGCAGTACTTC
CDR3 protein: CSATTSGSSYEQYF

clone size: many
D gene: -
V gene: TRBV20-1
J gene: TRBJ2-2
CDR3 DNA: TGCAGTGCTAGAGACGACCAGGCCGGGGAGCTGTTTTTT
CDR3 protein: CSARDDQAGELFF

clone size: -
D gene: -
V gene: TRBV6-2/TRBV6-3
J gene: TRBJ2-7
CDR3 DNA: TGTGCCAGCAGCCTTACGGGGGAGCGGTTCTACGAGCAGTACTTC
CDR3 protein: CASSLTGERFYEQYF

clone size: many
D gene: -
V gene: TRBV20-1
J gene: TRBJ1-1
CDR3 DNA: TGCAGTGCTGGTCTCGCGGGGATGAACACTGAAGCTTTCTTT
CDR3 protein: CSAGLAGMNTEAFF

clone size: -
D gene: -
V gene: TRBV5-5
J gene: TRBJ2-6
CDR3 DNA: TGTGCCAGCAGCTTGGATGTGGGCACTGGGGCCAACGTCCTGACTTTC
CDR3 protein: CASSLDVGTGANVLTF

clone size: -
D gene: -
V gene: TRBV4-3
J gene: TRBJ1-2
CDR3 DNA: TGCGCCAGCAGCCAAGATCTTATCGGAGGCTACACCTTC
CDR3 protein: CASSQDLIGGYTF

clone size: many
D gene: TRBD1
V gene: TRBV25-1
J gene: TRBJ2-1
CDR3 DNA: TGTGCCAGCACCTCGAAAACCGGGACAGGTCACAATGAGCAGTTCTTC
CDR3 protein: CASTSKTGTGHNEQFF

clone size: -
D gene: TRBD2
V gene: TRBV2
J gene: TRBJ2-3
CDR3 DNA: TGTGCCAGCAGGGAAAGTAGCGGGGGGCACTTGGGGCAGTATTTT
CDR3 protein: CASRESSGGHLGQYF

clone size: -
D gene: -
V gene: TRBV7-2
J gene: TRBJ1-1
CDR3 DNA: TGTGCCAGCAGCTTAAGGGCCCCTACGAGTTTCTTT
CDR3 protein: CASSLRAPTSFF

clone size: few
D gene: -
V gene: TRBV20-1
J gene: TRBJ2-1
CDR3 DNA: TGCAGTGCTAGAGATATCCTAGCGTCTCCCCATGAGCAGTTCTTC
CDR3 protein: CSARDILASPHEQFF